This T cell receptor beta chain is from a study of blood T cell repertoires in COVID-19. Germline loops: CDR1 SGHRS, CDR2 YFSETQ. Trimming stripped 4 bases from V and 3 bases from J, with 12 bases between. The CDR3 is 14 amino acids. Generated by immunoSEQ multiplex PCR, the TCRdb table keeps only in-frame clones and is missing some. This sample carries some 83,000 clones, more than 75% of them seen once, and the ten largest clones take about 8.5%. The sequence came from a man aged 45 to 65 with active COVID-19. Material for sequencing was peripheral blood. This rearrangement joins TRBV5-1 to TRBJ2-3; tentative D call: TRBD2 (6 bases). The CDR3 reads CASSVPTSTDTQYF. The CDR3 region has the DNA TGCGCCAGCAGCGTCCCGACTAGTACAGATACGCAGTATTTT.